A selection of T cell receptor beta chains follows, all from one sample in a study of Graves' ophthalmopathy and Graves' hyperthyroidism. TCRdb re-derived calls from the multiplex PCR reads in MiXCR, one entry per CDR3 protein. The sample has around 590,000 distinct CDR3 sequences, just under 40% seen once. The sample comprised peripheral blood or thyroid tissue (not recorded which). These receptors were obtained from an adult man with Graves' hyperthyroidism. The CDR3 runs from the conserved cysteine through the conserved F or W. Each record gives: V gene, D gene, J gene, clone size, CDR3 DNA, CDR3 protein. A D gene is named only where the DNA matches it firmly. Some rows mark clone size as missing; the rest say once, few, many or name a class of expanded clone.

v_call: TRBV15
d_call: -
j_call: TRBJ2-2
clone_size: many
cdr3_nt: TGTGCCACCAGCAGAGATTTCCGGACGGGGAACACCGGGGAGCTGTTTTTT
cdr3_aa: CATSRDFRTGNTGELFF

v_call: TRBV7-9
d_call: -
j_call: TRBJ1-3
clone_size: few
cdr3_nt: TGTGCCAGCAGCTCACATCCTTTAGGACAGATACCAGATTCCCTCTCTGGAAACACCATATATTTT
cdr3_aa: CASSSHPLGQIPDSLSGNTIYF

v_call: TRBV7-9
d_call: -
j_call: TRBJ1-1
clone_size: many
cdr3_nt: TGTGCCAGCAGCAGCTCGGGCAGGGGGAACACTGAAGCTTTCTTT
cdr3_aa: CASSSSGRGNTEAFF

v_call: TRBV11-1
d_call: -
j_call: TRBJ2-7
clone_size: -
cdr3_nt: TGTGCCAGCAGCTTTAGTACTGAGAACGAGCAGTACTTC
cdr3_aa: CASSFSTENEQYF

v_call: TRBV11-3
d_call: -
j_call: TRBJ2-5
clone_size: many
cdr3_nt: TGTGCCAGCAGCTTAGGTCAGGGAGCCCCAGAGACCCAGTACTTC
cdr3_aa: CASSLGQGAPETQYF

v_call: TRBV7-9
d_call: -
j_call: TRBJ2-7
clone_size: many
cdr3_nt: TGTGCCAGCAGCCCCCGCGCAGGGGTCTACGAGCAGTACTTC
cdr3_aa: CASSPRAGVYEQYF

v_call: TRBV10-3
d_call: -
j_call: TRBJ2-6
clone_size: -
cdr3_nt: TGTGCCATCAGGGACAGCTCTGGGGCCAACGTCCTGACTTTC
cdr3_aa: CAIRDSSGANVLTF

v_call: TRBV7-9
d_call: TRBD1
j_call: TRBJ1-1
clone_size: -
cdr3_nt: TGTGCCAGCAGCTTCCGGGACAGGGGGGAAGATGCTTTCTTT
cdr3_aa: CASSFRDRGEDAFF

v_call: TRBV7-9
d_call: TRBD1
j_call: TRBJ1-6
clone_size: many
cdr3_nt: TGTGCCAGCAGCCCCTGGACAGGGGATTCACCCCTCCACTTT
cdr3_aa: CASSPWTGDSPLHF

v_call: TRBV29-1
d_call: -
j_call: TRBJ2-7
clone_size: many
cdr3_nt: TGCAGCATTCGACGGACGCTGGGCGAGCAGTACTTC
cdr3_aa: CSIRRTLGEQYF

v_call: TRBV7-3
d_call: TRBD1
j_call: TRBJ1-4
clone_size: -
cdr3_nt: TGCGCCAGCAGCCAAGACAGGGGGGGAACTAATGAAAAACTGTTTTTT
cdr3_aa: CASSQDRGGTNEKLFF

v_call: TRBV12-3/TRBV12-4
d_call: -
j_call: TRBJ1-6
clone_size: many
cdr3_nt: TGTGCCAGCAGTTTAGGTTCTGGGAGCCATTCACCCCTCCACTTT
cdr3_aa: CASSLGSGSHSPLHF

v_call: TRBV7-6
d_call: TRBD2
j_call: TRBJ2-5
clone_size: -
cdr3_nt: TGTGCCAGCAGCTTATTGACTAGCGGGGGAGGTGATACGCAGTACTTC
cdr3_aa: CASSLLTSGGGDTQYF

v_call: TRBV20-1
d_call: -
j_call: TRBJ2-2
clone_size: many
cdr3_nt: TGCAGTGCTAGGGTATTGGGGCACTCTAACACCGGGGAGCTGTTTTTT
cdr3_aa: CSARVLGHSNTGELFF

v_call: TRBV2
d_call: -
j_call: TRBJ2-2
clone_size: many
cdr3_nt: TGTGCCAGCAGTGACGGGGGCGGGGAGCTGTTTTTT
cdr3_aa: CASSDGGGELFF

v_call: TRBV7-2
d_call: -
j_call: TRBJ2-5
clone_size: -
cdr3_nt: TGCGCCAGCAGCCAAGAGGGGGAGGGGGGGCCGGAGACCCAGTACTTC
cdr3_aa: CASSQEGEGGPETQYF

v_call: TRBV10-3
d_call: -
j_call: TRBJ2-6
clone_size: -
cdr3_nt: TGTGCCATCACCGGGCAGGGGAAACCTGGGGCCAACGTCCTGACTTTC
cdr3_aa: CAITGQGKPGANVLTF

v_call: TRBV24-1
d_call: -
j_call: TRBJ2-6
clone_size: many
cdr3_nt: TGTGCCACCAGTGATTTCGGTGCTGGGGCCAACGTCCTGACTTTC
cdr3_aa: CATSDFGAGANVLTF

v_call: TRBV9
d_call: -
j_call: TRBJ2-4
clone_size: -
cdr3_nt: TGTGCCAGCAGCGTAGGGGCGGCCAAAAACATTCAGTACTTC
cdr3_aa: CASSVGAAKNIQYF

v_call: TRBV18
d_call: -
j_call: TRBJ1-1
clone_size: many
cdr3_nt: TGTGCCAGCTCACCGAGCAACACTGAAGCTTTCTTT
cdr3_aa: CASSPSNTEAFF

v_call: TRBV29-1
d_call: -
j_call: TRBJ1-3
clone_size: once
cdr3_nt: TGCAGCGGGACAATGACAGCTGGAAACACCATATATTTT
cdr3_aa: CSGTMTAGNTIYF

v_call: TRBV25-1
d_call: -
j_call: TRBJ1-2
clone_size: many
cdr3_nt: TGTGCCAGCAGTGAACCAGACTTTAACTATGGCTACACCTTC
cdr3_aa: CASSEPDFNYGYTF

v_call: TRBV5-1
d_call: TRBD1
j_call: TRBJ1-1
clone_size: -
cdr3_nt: TGCGCCAGCAGCTCTATACAGGGGGGAGTCACTGAAGCTTTCTTT
cdr3_aa: CASSSIQGGVTEAFF

v_call: TRBV11-2
d_call: -
j_call: TRBJ2-3
clone_size: -
cdr3_nt: TGTGCCAGCAGCTTAGAGACGGAAAGCACAGATACGCAGTATTTT
cdr3_aa: CASSLETESTDTQYF

v_call: TRBV7-9
d_call: -
j_call: TRBJ1-1
clone_size: many
cdr3_nt: TGTGCCAGCAGATCAGCCGCTGAAGCTTTCTTT
cdr3_aa: CASRSAAEAFF

v_call: TRBV28
d_call: -
j_call: TRBJ2-7
clone_size: few
cdr3_nt: TGTGCCAGCAGATCGGGACGGGAGCAGTACTTC
cdr3_aa: CASRSGREQYF

v_call: TRBV7-9
d_call: -
j_call: TRBJ1-1
clone_size: few
cdr3_nt: TGTGCCAGCAGCTTAAGTCAGACTGAAGCTTTCTTT
cdr3_aa: CASSLSQTEAFF

v_call: TRBV2
d_call: -
j_call: TRBJ2-2
clone_size: -
cdr3_nt: TGTGCCAGCAGCCAAAGCACCGGGGAGCTGCTTTTT
cdr3_aa: CASSQSTGELLF

v_call: TRBV7-6
d_call: -
j_call: TRBJ1-6
clone_size: -
cdr3_nt: TGTGCCAGCAGTTTCAAGGGTGTGCAAATTAATTCACCCCTCCACTTT
cdr3_aa: CASSFKGVQINSPLHF

v_call: TRBV7-8
d_call: TRBD2
j_call: TRBJ2-1
clone_size: many
cdr3_nt: TGTGCCAGCAGCCCTTTACCAGCGGGGCCCCGCAATGAGCAGTTCTTC
cdr3_aa: CASSPLPAGPRNEQFF

v_call: TRBV5-1
d_call: TRBD2
j_call: TRBJ2-1
clone_size: -
cdr3_nt: TGCGCCAGCAGCCCGAGACTAGCGGGGGGGGTATCCTACAATGAGCAGTTCTTC
cdr3_aa: CASSPRLAGGVSYNEQFF

v_call: TRBV20-1
d_call: -
j_call: TRBJ1-1
clone_size: many
cdr3_nt: TGCAGTGCTTCGGCAGAGGGGCAGTCGAACACTGAAGCTTTCTTT
cdr3_aa: CSASAEGQSNTEAFF

v_call: TRBV7-9
d_call: -
j_call: TRBJ2-7
clone_size: -
cdr3_nt: TGTGCCAGCAGCCAAGATGGGGGGGCCCCCTACGAGCAGTACTTC
cdr3_aa: CASSQDGGAPYEQYF

v_call: TRBV29-1
d_call: -
j_call: TRBJ1-1
clone_size: once
cdr3_nt: TGCAGCGTTGCCCCAAGAGGGGGAGACAATGAAGCTTTCTTT
cdr3_aa: CSVAPRGGDNEAFF

v_call: TRBV10-3
d_call: TRBD1
j_call: TRBJ2-2
clone_size: -
cdr3_nt: TGTGCCATCACCGGGCACAGGGGTATCGGGGAGCTGTTTTTT
cdr3_aa: CAITGHRGIGELFF

v_call: TRBV15
d_call: -
j_call: TRBJ1-1
clone_size: -
cdr3_nt: TGTGCCACCAGCAGTTCCGGACAATTGAACACTGAAGCTTTCTTT
cdr3_aa: CATSSSGQLNTEAFF

v_call: TRBV6-5
d_call: -
j_call: TRBJ1-1
clone_size: -
cdr3_nt: TGTGCCAGCAGTTACGCGGACCGTACGTTGAACACTGAAGCTTTCTTT
cdr3_aa: CASSYADRTLNTEAFF

v_call: TRBV13
d_call: TRBD2
j_call: TRBJ2-7
clone_size: -
cdr3_nt: TGTGCCAGCAGTTTGGGGTTAGCGGGGGCCCACGAGCAGTACTTC
cdr3_aa: CASSLGLAGAHEQYF

v_call: TRBV7-9
d_call: -
j_call: TRBJ1-5
clone_size: many
cdr3_nt: TGTGCCAGCAGCATGGGGGGCGCGGGTCAGCCCCAGCATTTT
cdr3_aa: CASSMGGAGQPQHF

v_call: TRBV24-1
d_call: -
j_call: TRBJ1-1
clone_size: many
cdr3_nt: TGTGCCACCAGTGGAAACGGGCTGAACACTGAAGCTTTCTTT
cdr3_aa: CATSGNGLNTEAFF

v_call: TRBV5-6
d_call: TRBD1
j_call: TRBJ1-2
clone_size: -
cdr3_nt: TGTGCCAGCAGCGCCTCCCCGGGACAGGGGTCCAGATCCGTCTATGGCTACACCTTC
cdr3_aa: CASSASPGQGSRSVYGYTF

v_call: TRBV29-1
d_call: TRBD1
j_call: TRBJ1-2
clone_size: -
cdr3_nt: TGCAGCTCGGGACAGGGTCGCGGCTACACCTTC
cdr3_aa: CSSGQGRGYTF

v_call: TRBV7-2
d_call: -
j_call: TRBJ2-7
clone_size: few
cdr3_nt: TGTGCCAGCAGCTTCCTTCAGGGATTTATTCCCTACGAGCAGTACTTC
cdr3_aa: CASSFLQGFIPYEQYF

v_call: TRBV20-1
d_call: -
j_call: TRBJ2-7
clone_size: many
cdr3_nt: TGCAGTGCTAGAGTTGACAGCATCTCCTACGAGCAGTACTTC
cdr3_aa: CSARVDSISYEQYF

v_call: TRBV20-1
d_call: TRBD2
j_call: TRBJ2-3
clone_size: -
cdr3_nt: TGCAGTGCTAGAGATCAAGCGGGGTGGGATACGCAGTATTTT
cdr3_aa: CSARDQAGWDTQYF

v_call: TRBV7-2
d_call: TRBD1
j_call: TRBJ2-3
clone_size: -
cdr3_nt: TGTGCCAGTCGACAGGGTGGGGGACGGGAGCAGTATTTT
cdr3_aa: CASRQGGGREQYF

v_call: TRBV4-1
d_call: TRBD2
j_call: TRBJ2-3
clone_size: once
cdr3_nt: TGCGCCAGCAGCCAACCCGGACTAGAGACAGATACGCAGTATTTT
cdr3_aa: CASSQPGLETDTQYF

v_call: TRBV10-3
d_call: TRBD1
j_call: TRBJ2-3
clone_size: once
cdr3_nt: TGTGCCATCACCCCGACAGGGGGAGACACAGATACGCAGTATTTT
cdr3_aa: CAITPTGGDTDTQYF

v_call: TRBV20-1
d_call: TRBD2
j_call: TRBJ2-7
clone_size: -
cdr3_nt: TGCAGTGCCCAAAGACTAGCGGGAGGGCCCTCCTACGAGCAGTACTTC
cdr3_aa: CSAQRLAGGPSYEQYF

v_call: TRBV19
d_call: TRBD1
j_call: TRBJ1-4
clone_size: few
cdr3_nt: TGTGCCAGTAGGTCACTCCCGGGACAGGGGAATGAAAAACTGTTTTTT
cdr3_aa: CASRSLPGQGNEKLFF

v_call: TRBV28
d_call: -
j_call: TRBJ2-7
clone_size: -
cdr3_nt: TGTGCCAGCAGTTTCGCGTGGGGGGATCACGAGCAGTACTTC
cdr3_aa: CASSFAWGDHEQYF

v_call: TRBV10-1
d_call: -
j_call: TRBJ2-2
clone_size: many
cdr3_nt: TGCGCCAGCAGTGTAGGGAGCACCGGGGAGCTGTTTTTT
cdr3_aa: CASSVGSTGELFF

v_call: TRBV29-1
d_call: TRBD1
j_call: TRBJ2-7
clone_size: -
cdr3_nt: TGCAGCGTTACAGGGGTATGGGAGCAGTACTTC
cdr3_aa: CSVTGVWEQYF